A single T cell receptor beta chain is shown here with its context. Its specificity is not known. This sample was included in a study of T cells after yellow fever vaccination. The study, taken as a whole, reports: Contamination by abundant bulk-population clonotypes could be present in FACS-sorted repertoires. Reappearance after the booster was observed for most primary-vaccination clones (roughly 97% CD4, more than 70% CD8). A small share of clonotypes appeared in both CD4 and CD8 compartments.

TCRdb redid the calling of the 5' RACE reads with MiXCR, one entry per CDR3 protein. This table has 250,000 to 300,000 distinct CDR3 sequences, 10% to 15% appearing once. The CDR3 extends over 15 amino acids. In germline, CDR1 is SGHTA, CDR2 FQGNSA. J lost 6 bases, V lost 1 base, and 3 bases had no gene match. The sequence was collected from a man aged 25 to 40 who received the YFV17D yellow fever vaccine. This rearrangement joins TRBV7-2 to TRBJ2-1, with TRBD2 matching 10 bases. The source material was CD4+ T cells sorted from PBMCs, sampled 45 days after the yellow fever booster vaccination. CDR3 DNA sequence: TGTGCCAGCAGCTTAGAACTAGCGGGGAGCAATGAGCAGTTCTTC. Protein sequence: CASSLELAGSNEQFF.